A single sample gave rise to the 8 T cell receptor beta chains below, sequenced in a study of shared clonotypes between healthy human individuals. Data came from immunoSEQ multiplex PCR; TCRdb stores just in-frame clones and leaves some out. The sample includes approximately 940,000 clones, 76% seen only once; the top ten take about 1.5%. The sample comprised memory CD4+ T cells sorted from blood. Specified subset: CD45RA-negative fraction. These TCRs come from a man aged 18 to 29 in good health.

The chain recombines TRBV7-9 with TRBJ1-6; TRBD1 is a possible D gene (5 bases). The germline V gene has CDR1 SEHNR and CDR2 FQNEAQ (reference sequence). The CDR3 has 14 amino acids. Trimming pared 8 bases from V and 6 bases from J, leaving 14 bases between. DNA of the CDR3: TGTGCCAGCGAGTCCGGGACCCTTAATTCACCCCTCCACTTT. It codes for CASESGTLNSPLHF.

The V gene is TRBV2, the J gene TRBJ2-1; D possibly corresponds to TRBD1 (6 bases). Trimming shortened V by 7 bases and J by 8 bases, and 15 bases separated the two germline ends. The germline V gene encodes CDR1 SNHLY and CDR2 FYNNEI. CDR3 length: 13 residues. CDR3 amino acids: CASKNTGLYEQFF. In DNA, the CDR3 is TGTGCCAGCAAGAATACAGGGCTCTATGAGCAGTTCTTC.

The V and J genes are TRBV2 and TRBJ1-3; D uncertain. The ends were cut back, 2 bases at V and 0 bases at J, with 11 bases in the middle. This CDR3 is 16 amino acids long. CDR1 is SNHLY and CDR2 is FYNNEI in the germline V gene. As DNA, the CDR3 is TGTGCCAGCAGTGAACTGGGCAGCCGCTCTGGAAACACCATATATTTT. Its protein is CASSELGSRSGNTIYF.

The V call is TRBV21-1, the J call TRBJ2-7; TRBD2 is the table's D call and was not checked against the DNA. TRBV21-1 counts as a pseudogene. The CDR3 is 15 amino acids. CDR3 residues: CASRVKEPPTYEQYF. For the CDR3, the DNA is TGTGCCAGCAGAGTTAAAGAGCCCCCTACCTACGAGCAGTACTTC.

The genes are TRBV25-1 and TRBJ2-6, with a tentative D call TRBD1 (5 bases). In germline, CDR1 is MGHDK, CDR2 SYGVNS. The CDR3 spans 16 residues. V lost 3 bases, J lost 4 bases, and 13 bases lay in between. The CDR3 region is CASSEVPGSGANVLTF. The CDR3 bases are TGTGCCAGCAGTGAGGTCCCAGGGTCCGGGGCCAACGTCCTGACTTTC.

The chain joins TRBV30 to TRBJ2-4; D might be TRBD1 (5 bases). The CDR3 length is 14 residues. V lost 3 bases and J 0 bases, leaving 9 bases between the germline ends. The germline CDR1 and CDR2 sequences are GTSNPN and SVGIG (reference sequence). CDR3: CAWRGLRAKNIQYF. CDR3 DNA: TGTGCCTGGAGGGGGCTACGAGCCAAAAACATTCAGTACTTC.

The table lists this clone with a count of one. This chain connects TRBV25-1 to TRBJ1-2, with D perhaps matching TRBD1 (5 bases). The V end lost 4 bases, the J end lost 5 bases, and 23 bases lay between the germline ends. Germline loops: CDR1 MGHDK, CDR2 SYGVNS. CDR3 length equals 17 residues. This CDR3 reads CASSAASLGGGPYGYTF. In nucleotides, the CDR3 is TGTGCCAGCAGTGCCGCTTCCCTGGGGGGAGGACCTTATGGCTACACCTTC.

The CDR3 coding sequence is TGTGCCAGCAGTCTCCGACAGGCGGGGACTGAAGCTTTCTTT. Encoded protein: CASSLRQAGTEAFF. V usage is TRBV28 and J usage is TRBJ1-1, with D possibly TRBD1 on 6 matching bases. Germline V gene sequence: CDR1 MDHEN, CDR2 SYDVKM. The CDR3 spans 14 residues. Trimming pared 5 bases from V and 5 bases from J, leaving 15 bases between.